The clone carrying this T cell receptor beta chain has a single count. Its specificity is unknown. This specimen belongs to a study of response to subunit inactivated influenza vaccine. Study findings and constraints: Authors suggested each seasonal influenza vaccination recruits few new T cells.

TCRdb called the RT-PCR reads again in MiXCR, with one record for every CDR3 protein. The sample consists of some 570,000 distinct CDR3 sequences, about 11% of them appearing once. V shed 0 bases and J 0 bases; nucleotides not matched to a gene: 13. The CDR3 contains 20 residues. The germline V gene encodes CDR1 LGHNA and CDR2 YSLEER. These data are also associated with another study on T cells expressing NK-cell markers. That paper states: What made the TCR beta cDNA was 5'RACE template switching with UMIs. All TCR beta repertoires analysed originated from sorted CD3+CD56+NKG2C+, CD3+CD56+NKG2C- and CD3+CD56-NKG2C+ T cells. For several experiments, T cell sorting was restricted to the alpha-beta TCR population by means of an anti-gamma-delta TCR antibody. Unclear, still, was the HCMV specificity of the expanded NKG2C+ T cell clones.

V gene TRBV4-3 combines with J gene TRBJ2-3; 9 nucleotides agree with TRBD2. This sample comprised PBMCs from blood, obtained on the day of vaccination. This receptor was obtained from a man aged 50-60 years who received an inactivated influenza vaccine. The CDR3 loop is CASSQDRAGGLTLSTDTQYF. As DNA, the CDR3 is TGCGCCAGCAGCCAAGATAGGGCGGGAGGGTTGACCCTTAGCACAGATACGCAGTATTTT.